Presented here are 25 T cell receptor beta chains from one specimen sequenced in a study of T-cell memory formation after mild COVID-19. MiXCR, run by TCRdb on the 5' RACE reads, gives a single entry per CDR3 protein. The repertoire holds some 180,000 distinct CDR3 sequences, roughly 20% seen once, with under 4.5% in the top ten. Material: PBMCs or a T cell subset sorted from them (not recorded which). The receptors originated from a man aged 18 to 35 who had mild COVID-19 (a few samples of this study predate the infection). Cell type and time point are not known.

This clonotype turned up a few times. CDR3: CASSLLGFPYEQYF. CDR3 coding DNA: TGTGCCAGCAGCTTGCTAGGCTTCCCCTACGAGCAGTACTTC. This chain joins TRBV5-6 and TRBJ2-7; D is unresolved. Germline CDR1 reads SGHDT; CDR2 reads YYEEEE. The CDR3 extends over 14 amino acids. V lost 1 base, J lost 2 bases, and 10 bases lay in between.

The sample holds a few counts of this clonotype. Mismatch with germline at one junction end may stem from a read error. The chain recombines TRBV20-1 with TRBJ1-2, with D unclear. The CDR3 covers 11 residues. CDR1 is DFQATT, CDR2 SNEGSKA, per germline (reference sequence). The DNA of the CDR3 is TGCAGCGCTAGGCCGTGGGATGGCTACACCTTC. Residues: CSARPWDGYTF.

This chain joins TRBV7-6 and TRBJ2-7; 9 positions match TRBD2. V was pared by 5 bases and J by 1 base, with 9 bases of the junction left unmatched. CDR3 length equals 16 residues. Germline V gene data show CDR1 as SGHVS and CDR2 as FNYEAQ. Written as DNA, the CDR3 is TGTGCCAGCAGCCCTCGCCAGACTAGCGGTTCCTACGAGCAGTACTTC. Protein product: CASSPRQTSGSYEQYF.

The gene calls are TRBV29-1 and TRBJ1-1; D is unresolved. The CDR3 is 12 residues long. Germline lookup yields CDR1 SQVTM and CDR2 ANQGSEA. Trimming removed 3 bases at V and 10 bases at J, with 15 bases between. In DNA form, the CDR3 reads TGCAGCGTTGATCGGCAGTTTTTGGGAGCTTTCTTT. This gives the protein CSVDRQFLGAFF.

This clonotype was detected a few times. This sequence joins TRBV7-8 and TRBJ1-2; maybe TRBD1 (6 bases). The ends were cut back, 5 bases at V and 4 bases at J, with 11 bases in the middle. The CDR3 consists of 13 residues. Germline V gene sequence: CDR1 SGHVS, CDR2 FQNEAQ. CDR3 DNA: TGTGCCAGCAGCACAGGACAGATCTATGGCTACACCTTC. Its protein is CASSTGQIYGYTF.

The V and J genes are TRBV27 and TRBJ2-5; 14 nucleotides agree with TRBD2. This CDR3 contains 15 residues. J lost 4 bases, V lost 9 bases, and 7 bases had no gene match. CDR1 is MNHEY and CDR2 is SMNVEV in the germline V gene (reference sequence). CDR3 sequence reads: CASRFGTSGGETQYF. CDR3 DNA: TGTGCCAGTCGGTTCGGGACTAGCGGGGGAGAGACCCAGTACTTC.

The chain links TRBV6-5 to TRBJ1-2; D gene unclear. The germline gives CDR1 MNHEY, CDR2 SVGAGI. The CDR3 sequence is 14 residues long. The V end was cut by 0 bases, the J end by 7 bases, with 12 bases between. CDR3 sequence (DNA): TGTGCCAGCAGTTACTCACATAACAGAGGTGGCTACACCTTC. Translation gives CASSYSHNRGGYTF.

The sample holds many counts of this clonotype. The chain has TRBV5-1 and TRBJ1-4; D is uncertain. Germline V gene lookup returns CDR1 SGHRS and CDR2 YFSETQ. The ends were cut back, 6 bases at V and 0 bases at J, with 9 bases in the middle. The CDR3 totals 14 residues. The CDR3 loop is CASKSGATNEKLFF. The CDR3 DNA reads TGCGCCAGCAAGTCGGGAGCAACTAATGAAAAACTGTTTTTT.

This clonotype showed up just a few times. The chain couples TRBV10-2 to TRBJ2-3; D possibly corresponds to TRBD2 (7 bases). Germline assignment: CDR1 WSHSY and CDR2 SAAADI. Between the trimmed V and J ends, which lost 8 bases and 2 bases, there was a span of 17 bases. The CDR3 covers 15 residues. Here the CDR3 reads CASGQGGGVTDTQYF. As DNA, the CDR3 is TGCGCCAGCGGCCAGGGAGGGGGAGTCACAGATACGCAGTATTTT.

This clonotype was recorded a few times. The chain uses TRBV7-2 and TRBJ2-1, with 11 bases that match TRBD2. V gave up 2 bases and J gave up 14 bases; unmatched junction bases: 8. Germline V lookup: CDR1 SGHTA, CDR2 FQGNSA. CDR3 length equals 14 residues. In DNA, the CDR3 is TGTGCCAGCAGCTTATGGACTAGCGGGCGACGGGAGTTCTTC. Translating it yields CASSLWTSGRREFF.

This chain uses TRBV9 with TRBJ1-2; no clear D gene. The CDR3 spans 11 residues. Germline-derived CDR1 and CDR2 are SGDLS and YYNGEE. V dropped 0 bases and J dropped 11 bases, with 8 bases sitting between them. CDR3 sequence: CASSVVWKYTF. The DNA for the CDR3 is TGTGCCAGCAGCGTAGTCTGGAAATACACCTTC.

The V and J genes are TRBV6-2 or TRBV6-3 and TRBJ1-3; D is ambiguous. This CDR3 spans 14 amino acids. V was shortened by 4 bases and J by 4 bases, with 11 bases between the two germline ends. In germline, CDR1 is MNHEY, CDR2 SVGEGT. The CDR3 protein is CASSSPMRGNTIYF. In nucleotides, the CDR3 is TGTGCCAGCAGTTCCCCGATGCGAGGAAACACCATATATTTT.

This clonotype has more than one count but fewer than ten. This rearrangement joins TRBV28 to TRBJ1-2; TRBD1 aligns across 7 bases. The V gene end was trimmed by 9 bases and the J gene end by 1 base; junction bases not matched to a gene: 5. Germline V gives CDR1 MDHEN, CDR2 SYDVKM. The CDR3 runs to 13 residues. This chain's CDR3 is CASKTGLNYGYTF. CDR3 coding DNA: TGTGCCAGTAAGACAGGGCTTAACTATGGCTACACCTTC.

This clonotype came up a few times. This chain joins TRBV4-2 and TRBJ2-1; TRBD2 matches at 10 bases. CDR3 length equals 15 residues. V was pared by 0 bases and J by 14 bases, with 10 bases of the junction left unmatched. Looked up from germline, CDR1 is LGHNA and CDR2 is YNFKEQ. The CDR3 region has the DNA TGTGCCAGCAGCCAAGATTTGAAGCGGGGGGGCCAGAAGTTCTTC. As protein: CASSQDLKRGGQKFF.

This rearrangement joins TRBV4-3 to TRBJ1-2; no clear D gene. Trimming took off 2 bases at V and 0 bases at J, with 10 bases between the two ends. This CDR3 spans 15 amino acids. The germline CDR1 and CDR2 sequences are LGHNA and YSLEER. The CDR3: CASSQNPGSNYGYTF. CDR3 DNA sequence: TGCGCCAGCAGCCAAAACCCGGGGTCTAACTATGGCTACACCTTC.

In its sample, this clonotype was seen many times. This rearrangement joins TRBV11-3 to TRBJ2-2; a weak D match, TRBD2 (5 bases). V dropped 5 bases and J dropped 4 bases, with 14 bases sitting between them. CDR1 and CDR2 (germline): SGHNT, YENEEA. The CDR3 spans 15 residues. CDR3 protein: CASSPRTGSTGELFF. Written as DNA, the CDR3 is TGTGCCAGCAGCCCGAGGACGGGGAGCACCGGGGAGCTGTTTTTT.

This clonotype was counted at least ten times. The rearrangement uses TRBV20-1 and TRBJ1-5; no firm D call. This CDR3 region has 12 residues. CDR1 is DFQATT and CDR2 is SNEGSKA in the germline V gene (reference sequence). Trimming took 2 bases from V and 1 from J, leaving 3 bases between them. CDR3 in DNA: TGCAGTGCTAGATACAGCAATCAGCCCCAGCATTTT. It translates to CSARYSNQPQHF.

The V call is TRBV11-2, the J call TRBJ1-3; D remains unclear. V was clipped by 4 bases and J by 0 bases, with 7 bases between them. The CDR3 has 14 residues. The germline gives CDR1 SGHAT, CDR2 FQNNGV. In DNA, the CDR3 is TGTGCCAGCAGCTCGGGGTACTCTGGAAACACCATATATTTT. Translating gives CASSSGYSGNTIYF.

This clonotype was found a few times. The chain links TRBV11-2 to TRBJ1-3; D is possibly TRBD1 (5 bases). CDR3 length: 15 amino acids. V dropped 0 bases and J dropped 2 bases, with 8 bases sitting between them. Germline CDR1 is SGHAT and CDR2 is FQNNGV. The CDR3 nucleotides read TGTGCCAGCAGCTTAGACAGGGCCGCTGGAAACACCATATATTTT. Translated: CASSLDRAAGNTIYF. The full variable domain, with the rest looked up from reference TRBV11-2 and TRBJ1-3, is EAGVAQSPRYKIIEKRQSVAFWCNPISGHATLYWYQQILGQGPKLLIQFQNNGVVDDSQLPKDRFSAERLKGVDSTLKIQPAKLEDSAVYLCASSLDRAAGNTIYFGEGSWLTVV.

J is TRBJ2-2 and V is TRBV9; D gene unclear. Trimming removed 0 bases from V and 6 bases from J, with 15 bases in between. Germline CDR1 SGDLS, CDR2 YYNGEE. The CDR3 loop spans 16 amino acids. This chain's CDR3 is CASSVALQSRAGELFF. In nucleotides, the CDR3 is TGTGCCAGCAGCGTAGCTTTGCAGTCACGAGCCGGGGAGCTGTTTTTT.

This clonotype was seen many times. J is TRBJ2-2 and V is TRBV3-1; tentatively, D is TRBD2 (5 bases). The CDR3 runs to 14 residues. Germline lookup yields CDR1 LGHDT and CDR2 YNNKEL (reference sequence). V lost 6 bases and J lost 4, with 12 bases in between. CDR3 sequence: CASSRGSGTGELFF. The DNA for the CDR3 is TGTGCCAGCAGTCGAGGGTCCGGCACCGGGGAGCTGTTTTTT.

V and J are TRBV5-1 and TRBJ2-2, with D possibly TRBD2 on 6 matching bases. V dropped 4 bases and J dropped 2 bases, with 15 bases sitting between them. The V gene's germline CDR1 is SGHRS and CDR2 YFSETQ. This CDR3 contains 16 residues. Here the CDR3 DNA reads TGCGCCAGCAGCCGTGGACACGGGAGAAACACCGGGGAGCTGTTTTTT. This gives the protein CASSRGHGRNTGELFF.

In this sample, this clonotype turned up many times. DNA for the CDR3: TGTGCCAGCAGTTTGTTCGGGATTAGCACAGATACGCAGTATTTT. Translated: CASSLFGISTDTQYF. V gene TRBV12-3 or TRBV12-4 combines with J gene TRBJ2-3, with a tentative D call TRBD2 (5 bases). This CDR3 is built from 15 residues. Trimming left V 3 bases short and J 0 bases short, with 10 bases between.

This clonotype was observed a few times. This rearrangement joins TRBV29-1 to TRBJ1-1; D is perhaps TRBD1 (6 bases). V lost 4 bases to trimming and J lost 2 bases, with 8 bases between them. Germline loops: CDR1 SQVTM, CDR2 ANQGSEA. The CDR3 is 12 residues long. This CDR3 reads CSVGTANTEAFF. The CDR3 DNA reads TGCAGCGTTGGGACAGCAAACACTGAAGCTTTCTTT.

This chain uses TRBV18 with TRBJ1-6; TRBD1 aligns across 11 bases. J lost 9 bases, V lost 4 bases, and 8 bases had no gene match. This CDR3 region has 16 residues. CDR1 and CDR2 from the germline V gene are KGHSH and LQKENI. CDR3 sequence (DNA): TGTGCCAGCTCACTGACGGGACAGGGGGAGTTTTCACCCCTCCACTTT. It yields the protein CASSLTGQGEFSPLHF.